This passage covers 19 T cell receptor beta chains from one sample sequenced in a study of T cell repertoires in cytomegalovirus infection. TCRdb processed the reads anew with MiXCR; each CDR3 protein has one entry. The table has almost 300,000 distinct CDR3 sequences, about 8.8% seen once. Material for sequencing was PBMCs. All receptors derive from a human donor in good health (CMV status not recorded). Some clones in this sample may be carry-over from other donors' samples.

This clonotype was seen ten or more times. J is TRBJ1-2 and V is TRBV12-3 or TRBV12-4; no clear D gene. V gave up 3 bases and J gave up 10 bases, with 9 bases separating them. This CDR3 spans 11 amino acids. CDR3 DNA: TGTGCCAGCAGTTTCTCAGTCTTCTACACCTTC. Its translation is CASSFSVFYTF.

This clonotype was seen at least ten times. The J gene is TRBJ1-1, the V gene TRBV7-3; D remains unclear. This CDR3 has 13 residues. Deletions cut 1 base from V and 5 bases from J, with 8 bases between. The V gene's germline CDR1 is SGHTA and CDR2 FQGTGA. The CDR3 region has the DNA TGTGCCAGCAGCTTAATCGGCGGGACTGAAGCTTTCTTT. Translation gives CASSLIGGTEAFF.

The chain couples TRBV20-1 to TRBJ2-2; 7 bases map to TRBD2. V shed 6 bases and J 6 bases; nucleotides not matched to a gene: 10. Germline V gene sequence: CDR1 DFQATT, CDR2 SNEGSKA (reference sequence). The CDR3 is 14 residues long. CDR3 protein: CSAPRGGSAGELFF. The DNA for the CDR3 is TGCAGTGCCCCGCGCGGGGGATCGGCCGGGGAGCTGTTTTTT.

This clonotype was counted at least ten times. The rearrangement joins TRBV5-1 to TRBJ2-2; TRBD1 might be the D (6 bases). This CDR3 has 15 residues. CDR1 is SGHRS and CDR2 is YFSETQ in the germline V gene. V lost 1 base to trimming and J lost 4 bases, with 11 bases between them. The CDR3 DNA reads as TGCGCCAGCAGCTTGCCTGGACAGTTCACCGGGGAGCTGTTTTTT. Its translation: CASSLPGQFTGELFF. Full variable domain (outside the CDR3, taken from reference TRBV5-1 and TRBJ2-2): KAGVTQTPRYLIKTRGQQVTLSCSPISGHRSVSWYQQTPGQGLQFLFEYFSETQRNKGNFPGRFSGRQFSNSRSEMNVSTLELGDSALYLCASSLPGQFTGELFFGEGSRLTVL.

This clonotype appeared many times. This chain links TRBV9 with TRBJ2-7; D is ambiguous. The V and J ends lost 0 bases and 3 bases respectively, with 7 bases between them. Germline CDR1 is SGDLS and CDR2 is YYNGEE. The CDR3 consists of 13 residues. The CDR3, as DNA: TGTGCCAGCAGCGTAGCTGCCGACTACGAGCAGTACTTC. Translating gives CASSVAADYEQYF.

This clonotype was detected a few times. CDR3 region: CSATGLLSTYEQYF. CDR3 in DNA: TGCAGTGCTACGGGACTCCTGAGCACCTACGAGCAGTACTTC. The rearrangement uses TRBV20-1 and TRBJ2-7, with D perhaps matching TRBD2 (6 bases). This CDR3 is 14 amino acids long. V lost 4 bases to trimming and J lost 2 bases, with 15 bases between them. Germline CDR1 and CDR2: DFQATT and SNEGSKA (reference sequence).

The chain couples TRBV14 to TRBJ1-2; D is ambiguous. Germline loops: CDR1 SGHDN, CDR2 FVKESK. The ends were cut back, 4 bases at V and 2 bases at J, with 14 bases in the middle. There are 15 residues in the CDR3. The chain's CDR3 is CASSRRADLNYGYTF. DNA for the CDR3: TGTGCCAGCAGCCGTCGGGCGGACCTCAACTATGGCTACACCTTC.

This clonotype was seen a few times. This chain uses TRBV29-1 with TRBJ2-1; maybe TRBD1 (6 bases). From germline, CDR1 is SQVTM and CDR2 ANQGSEA. V dropped 8 bases and J dropped 5 bases, with 16 bases sitting between them. The CDR3 contains 13 residues. CDR3 nucleotide sequence: TGCAGCTCCGACGGTGGGGGCCACAATGAGCAGTTCTTC. This translates into CSSDGGGHNEQFF.

At least ten counts were recorded for this clonotype. This chain joins TRBV19 and TRBJ2-1; D is undetermined. This CDR3 region has 12 residues. CDR1 is LNHDA and CDR2 is SQIVND in the germline V gene (reference sequence). With 2 bases removed from V and 4 bases from J, the gap between germline ends came to 3 bases. The CDR3 DNA follows: TGTGCCAGTAGTATACAGTACAATGAGCAGTTCTTC. Protein sequence: CASSIQYNEQFF.

This clonotype was seen at least ten times. The gene calls are TRBV7-2 and TRBJ1-6; D call uncertain. V lost 3 bases and J lost 7, with 10 bases in between. The V gene's germline CDR1 is SGHTA and CDR2 FQGNSA. This CDR3 is built from 14 residues. Here the CDR3 reads CASSLDGPNSPLHF. The CDR3 DNA is TGTGCCAGCAGCTTGGACGGCCCGAATTCACCCCTCCACTTT.

The CDR3 reads CASSTRTGRTANEQFF. CDR3 coding DNA: TGTGCCAGCAGTACCCGGACAGGGCGGACGGCAAATGAGCAGTTCTTC. The V and J genes are TRBV28 and TRBJ2-1, with 8 bases matching TRBD1. The germline V gene encodes CDR1 MDHEN and CDR2 SYDVKM. V gave up 5 bases and J gave up 7 bases; unmatched junction bases: 13. The CDR3 runs to 16 residues.

This clonotype occurred many times. The chain is built from TRBV15 and TRBJ2-7; the D is unclear. This CDR3 is 13 amino acids long. CDR1 is LNHNV and CDR2 is YYDKDF in the germline V gene (reference sequence). Trimming cost V 1 base and J 3 bases, with 7 bases left between them. The CDR3, as DNA: TGTGCCACCAGCAGAGGTGGCCTCTACGAGCAGTACGTC. It specifies CATSRGGLYEQYV.

Regarding this clonotype: Compared with germline, one end of the junction differs, possibly owing to a read error. The CDR3 here is CSARDGDRVEGDEQLF. CDR3 sequence (DNA): TGCAGTGCTAGAGATGGGGACAGGGTGGAGGGGGATGAGCAGCTCTTC. The chain couples TRBV20-1 to TRBJ2-1; TRBD1 agrees at 9 bases. This CDR3 region has 16 residues. From germline, CDR1 is DFQATT and CDR2 SNEGSKA (reference sequence).

V gene TRBV20-1 combines with J gene TRBJ1-1; no clear D gene. Looked up from germline, CDR1 is DFQATT and CDR2 is SNEGSKA (reference sequence). This CDR3 has 12 amino acids. V gave up 5 bases and J gave up 1 base, with 8 bases separating them. CDR3 coding DNA: TGCAGTGCTCCCTCGGGGAACACTGAAGCTTTCTTT. Protein: CSAPSGNTEAFF.

This clonotype was counted ten times or more. V gene TRBV29-1 combines with J gene TRBJ2-6; tentative D call: TRBD2 (6 bases). V was pared by 4 bases and J by 0 bases, with 10 bases between. Germline V gene data show CDR1 as SQVTM and CDR2 as ANQGSEA. This CDR3 is 15 amino acids long. CDR3 nucleotide sequence: TGCAGCGTTGGGGGGGATTTCTCTGGGGCCAACGTCCTGACTTTC. This codes for CSVGGDFSGANVLTF.

The sample holds many counts of this clonotype. The V call is TRBV7-2, the J call TRBJ1-1; 12 bases are shared with TRBD1. V lost 4 bases and J lost 0; bases outside the gene matches: 3. The CDR3 has 16 amino acids. CDR1 is SGHTA and CDR2 is FQGNSA in the germline V gene. CDR3: CASSWDRGQVNTEAFF. The DNA for the CDR3 is TGTGCCAGCAGCTGGGACAGGGGGCAGGTGAACACTGAAGCTTTCTTT.

This clonotype has ten or more counts. The gene calls are TRBV11-2 and TRBJ2-7; 7 nucleotides agree with TRBD1. This CDR3 region has 16 residues. V was clipped by 0 bases and J by 2 bases; unmatched bases: 7. CDR1 SGHAT and CDR2 FQNNGV come from the germline V gene. CDR3 DNA: TGTGCCAGCAGCTTAGATCTGGGGACAGCAGCCTACGAGCAGTACGTC. This gives the protein CASSLDLGTAAYEQYV.

This clonotype was recorded at least ten times. The rearrangement uses TRBV29-1 and TRBJ2-5; tentatively, D is TRBD2 (6 bases). The CDR3 covers 14 residues. Germline-derived CDR1 and CDR2 are SQVTM and ANQGSEA. V lost 1 base and J 2 bases, leaving 11 bases between the germline ends. The CDR3 loop is CSVEGRTTQETQYF. The CDR3 DNA is TGCAGCGTTGAAGGCAGGACTACACAAGAGACCCAGTACTTC.

This clonotype was recorded many times. The chain has TRBV5-1 and TRBJ2-7; TRBD1 agrees at 7 bases. J gave up 4 bases and V 1 base, and 17 bases lay outside the gene matches. The CDR3 runs 18 residues. The germline V gene encodes CDR1 SGHRS and CDR2 YFSETQ. The DNA for the CDR3 is TGCGCCAGCAGCTTGTCTCCTCAGTCCAGGGACAGTCCATACGAGCAGTACTTC. Protein product: CASSLSPQSRDSPYEQYF. Full variable domain (rest looked up from reference TRBV5-1 and TRBJ2-7): KAGVTQTPRYLIKTRGQQVTLSCSPISGHRSVSWYQQTPGQGLQFLFEYFSETQRNKGNFPGRFSGRQFSNSRSEMNVSTLELGDSALYLCASSLSPQSRDSPYEQYFGPGTRLTVT.